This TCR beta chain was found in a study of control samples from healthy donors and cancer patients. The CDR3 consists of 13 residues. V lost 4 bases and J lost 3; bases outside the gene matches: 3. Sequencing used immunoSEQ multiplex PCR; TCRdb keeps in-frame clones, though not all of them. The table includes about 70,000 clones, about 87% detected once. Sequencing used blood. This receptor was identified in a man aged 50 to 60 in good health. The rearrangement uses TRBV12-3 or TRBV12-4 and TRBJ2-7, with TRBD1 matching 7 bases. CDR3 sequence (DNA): TGTGCCAGCAGTTCAGGACAGGACTACGAGCAGTACTTC. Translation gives CASSSGQDYEQYF.